These 14 T cell receptor beta chains originate from one sample sequenced in a study of T-cell memory formation after mild COVID-19. TCRdb analysed the 5' RACE reads with MiXCR anew, one entry per CDR3 protein. Counted here are a few hundred thousand distinct CDR3 sequences, 20% to 25% occurring once; the ten biggest clones make up about 21%. The sample was PBMCs or a T cell subset sorted from them (not recorded which). These receptors all stem from a man in his late teens or twenties who had mild COVID-19 (a few samples of this study predate the infection). Cell type and time point are not known.

Many counts were recorded for this clonotype. The chain combines TRBV27 with TRBJ2-1; TRBD2 aligns across 13 bases. The germline V gene encodes CDR1 MNHEY and CDR2 SMNVEV (reference sequence). V shed 5 bases and J 2 bases; nucleotides not matched to a gene: 9. CDR3 length: 18 residues. DNA for the CDR3: TGTGCCAGCAGTGCTGGGACTAGCGGGGAGACACCCTACAATGAGCAGTTCTTC. Its protein is CASSAGTSGETPYNEQFF.

This clonotype was detected only a few times. The chain is built from TRBV5-1 and TRBJ2-5; tentatively, D is TRBD1 or TRBD2 (6 bases each). The CDR3 is 14 residues long. Germline assignment: CDR1 SGHRS and CDR2 YFSETQ. V dropped 5 bases and J dropped 3 bases, with 14 bases sitting between them. CDR3 amino acids: CASRRDTGKETQYF. The CDR3 bases are TGCGCCAGCAGGCGGGACACCGGGAAAGAGACCCAGTACTTC. The full variable domain, in which reference TRBV5-1 and TRBJ2-5 provide the parts outside the CDR3, is KAGVTQTPRYLIKTRGQQVTLSCSPISGHRSVSWYQQTPGQGLQFLFEYFSETQRNKGNFPGRFSGRQFSNSRSEMNVSTLELGDSALYLCASRRDTGKETQYFGPGTRLLVL.

This clonotype appeared a few times. CDR3: CSAFPFTSRGDNEQFF. The DNA for the CDR3 is TGCAGTGCTTTCCCCTTCACTAGTCGAGGTGACAATGAGCAGTTCTTC. V usage is TRBV20-1 and J usage is TRBJ2-1, with a weak D call TRBD2 (5 bases). Germline values: CDR1 DFQATT, CDR2 SNEGSKA (reference sequence). The V end was cut by 5 bases, the J end by 5 bases, with 22 bases between. The CDR3 consists of 16 residues.

This clonotype was seen more than once but under ten times. The J gene is TRBJ2-1, the V gene TRBV5-1; 12 bases align to TRBD1. The V and J ends lost 1 base and 7 bases, in that order; junction bases with no gene match: 15. Germline V gene lookup returns CDR1 SGHRS and CDR2 YFSETQ. The CDR3 loop spans 19 amino acids. The CDR3 region is CASSLPTRPGTGGLNEQFF. The CDR3 nucleotides are TGCGCCAGCAGCTTGCCCACCCGGCCCGGGACAGGGGGCTTAAATGAGCAGTTCTTC. The variable domain in full, with the rest retrieved from reference TRBV5-1 and TRBJ2-1, is KAGVTQTPRYLIKTRGQQVTLSCSPISGHRSVSWYQQTPGQGLQFLFEYFSETQRNKGNFPGRFSGRQFSNSRSEMNVSTLELGDSALYLCASSLPTRPGTGGLNEQFFGPGTRLTVL.

The rearrangement uses TRBV10-2 and TRBJ2-4; D call uncertain. Trimming took off 2 bases at V and 0 bases at J, with 17 bases between the two ends. The V gene's germline CDR1 is WSHSY and CDR2 SAAADI. This CDR3 comprises 18 residues. As DNA, the CDR3 is TGCGCCAGCAGTGAGGTCAGTCCAACCCTACTAGCCAAAAACATTCAGTACTTC. The encoded protein is CASSEVSPTLLAKNIQYF.

In DNA form, the CDR3 reads TGCGCCAGCAGCTTGCTTAGCGGGGGGATTAATGAGCAGTTCTTC. Translating it yields CASSLLSGGINEQFF. The chain has TRBV5-1 and TRBJ2-1; 10 nucleotides line up with TRBD2. The length of the CDR3 is 15 residues. Germline loops: CDR1 SGHRS, CDR2 YFSETQ. Germline trimming cut 1 base from V and 7 bases from J; bases unmatched to any gene: 5.

The rearrangement links TRBV7-6 to TRBJ1-4; D is undetermined. Trimming took off 1 base at V and 5 bases at J, with 11 bases between the two ends. Germline V gene sequence: CDR1 SGHVS, CDR2 FNYEAQ. This CDR3 spans 15 amino acids. CDR3 DNA sequence: TGTGCCAGCAGCTTAGAGGCAGGTCAAAATGAAAAACTGTTTTTT. This codes for CASSLEAGQNEKLFF.

The chain combines TRBV15 with TRBJ2-1, with 11 bases that match TRBD2. In germline, CDR1 is LNHNV, CDR2 YYDKDF (reference sequence). The CDR3 covers 16 residues. V was clipped by 6 bases and J by 6 bases; unmatched bases: 10. CDR3 sequence reads: CATRPEIGLAGNEQFF. The CDR3 DNA is TGTGCCACCAGACCTGAAATCGGACTAGCGGGCAATGAGCAGTTCTTC.

The J gene is TRBJ2-1, the V gene TRBV9, with D unresolved. The germline CDR1 and CDR2 sequences are SGDLS and YYNGEE. The ends were cut back, 0 bases at V and 4 bases at J, with 8 bases in the middle. CDR3 size: 14 residues. In DNA, the CDR3 is TGTGCCAGCAGCGTAGGAGGCCGTTACAATGAGCAGTTCTTC. Translation: CASSVGGRYNEQFF.

The rearrangement links TRBV12-3 or TRBV12-4 to TRBJ1-3; 8 nucleotides match TRBD1. Trimming removed 5 bases from V and 0 bases from J; junction bases left unmatched: 9. CDR3 length: 17 amino acids. Written as DNA, the CDR3 is TGTGCCAGCAGTCCCCGGACAGGGATGGTCTCTGGAAACACCATATATTTT. Amino acids: CASSPRTGMVSGNTIYF.

This clonotype appeared a single time. V usage is TRBV5-6 and J usage is TRBJ1-4; D gene uncertain. V shed 0 bases and J shed 0 bases, with 9 bases lying between them. Germline CDR1 and CDR2: SGHDT and YYEEEE. The CDR3 extends over 16 amino acids. The CDR3: CASSLVGTATNEKLFF. The DNA of the CDR3 is TGTGCCAGCAGCTTGGTAGGCACTGCAACTAATGAAAAACTGTTTTTT.

This clonotype was seen only a few times. V usage is TRBV7-2 and J usage is TRBJ2-1; D call uncertain. The CDR3 has 16 amino acids. The V gene lost 3 bases and the J gene lost 3 bases, with 15 bases spanning the gap. Germline V lookup: CDR1 SGHTA, CDR2 FQGNSA. In DNA, the CDR3 is TGTGCCAGCAGCTTTAGGACGGGTAGTTACTACAATGAGCAGTTCTTC. Translation gives CASSFRTGSYYNEQFF.

This clonotype has a handful of counts. The chain recombines TRBV10-3 with TRBJ2-7; TRBD1 agrees at 7 bases. In germline, CDR1 is ENHRY, CDR2 SYGVKD. The CDR3 is 14 residues long. The junction had 12 bases not matched to a gene; V was cut back by 11 bases and J by 2 bases. The CDR3 nucleotides are TGTGCCGTCTCCGAGGGGGCAGGGGCCTACGAGCAGTACGTC. This sequence encodes CAVSEGAGAYEQYV.

The chain joins TRBV20-1 to TRBJ1-1; possibly TRBD1 for D (6 bases). The V end was cut by 3 bases, the J end by 4 bases, with 12 bases between. CDR1 and CDR2 from the germline V gene are DFQATT and SNEGSKA (reference sequence). The CDR3 is made up of 13 amino acids. CDR3 region: CSASGRGTTEAFF. CDR3 nucleotide sequence: TGCAGTGCTAGTGGCAGGGGCACCACTGAAGCTTTCTTT.